This TCR beta chain appears in the sequencing data of a study of CD8 T cells in Susac syndrome. Random hexamers were used to reverse transcribe an amount of roughly 0.5 to 1 ug RNA. By means of immunoSEQ multiplex PCR, TCR beta CDR3 spanning 54 Vbeta and 13 Jbeta underwent amplification. TCRdb reprocessed the immunoSEQ multiplex PCR reads via MiXCR and lists one record per CDR3 protein. The sample yields about 130,000 distinct CDR3 sequences, 95% seen once. This CDR3 contains 13 residues. Germline lookup yields CDR1 MNHGY and CDR2 SAAAGT. The V end was cut by 7 bases, the J end by 1 base, with 11 bases between.

This sequence originates from a human donor with Susac syndrome. The genes are TRBV6-8 and TRBJ2-7; tentatively, D is TRBD2 (7 bases). Material: CD8+ T cells from PBMCs. This CDR3 is CASNREGSYEQYF. As DNA, the CDR3 is TGTGCCAGCAACAGGGAGGGGTCCTACGAGCAGTACTTC.